This TCR beta chain stems from a study of blood T cell repertoires in COVID-19. At the level of the study: Collection of acute and convalescent COVID-19 samples took place in the United States, Italy and Spain. PBMCs, B-cell-depleted T cells, or T cells provided the cDNA or gDNA that made up the material.

The CDR3 runs to 15 residues. In germline, CDR1 is LGHNA, CDR2 YSLEER. V gave up 3 bases and J gave up 4 bases; unmatched junction bases: 8. Per the original data handling: By means of reference gene primer amplification, nucleated cell counts were estimated. The assay was immunoSEQ multiplex PCR, and TCRdb's table has in-frame clones only and misses some. V, J and clone size derive from that table, while D and trimming were established from the DNA sequence. The sample includes around 150,000 clones, approximately 80% of them seen just once. This clonotype was obtained from an elderly woman in a cohort sampled during active or convalescent COVID-19. Specimen: peripheral blood. V gene TRBV4-3 combines with J gene TRBJ1-2, with TRBD1 matching 7 bases. This CDR3 reads CASSQLTGQSYGYTF. CDR3 DNA sequence: TGCGCCAGCAGCCAGTTGACAGGGCAAAGCTATGGCTACACCTTC.